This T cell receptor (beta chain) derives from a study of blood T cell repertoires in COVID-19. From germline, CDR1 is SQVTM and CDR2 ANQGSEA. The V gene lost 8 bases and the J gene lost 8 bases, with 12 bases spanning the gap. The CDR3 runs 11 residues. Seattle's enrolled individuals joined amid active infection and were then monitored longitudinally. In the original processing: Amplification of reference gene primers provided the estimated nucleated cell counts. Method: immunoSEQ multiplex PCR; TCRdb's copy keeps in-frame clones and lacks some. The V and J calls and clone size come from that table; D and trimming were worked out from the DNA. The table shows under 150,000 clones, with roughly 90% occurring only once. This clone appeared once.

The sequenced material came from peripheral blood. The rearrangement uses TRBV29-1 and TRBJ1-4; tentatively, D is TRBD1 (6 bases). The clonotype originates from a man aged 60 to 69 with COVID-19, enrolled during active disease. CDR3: CSLDRGEKLFF. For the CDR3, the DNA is TGCAGCCTGGATAGGGGGGAAAAACTGTTTTTT.